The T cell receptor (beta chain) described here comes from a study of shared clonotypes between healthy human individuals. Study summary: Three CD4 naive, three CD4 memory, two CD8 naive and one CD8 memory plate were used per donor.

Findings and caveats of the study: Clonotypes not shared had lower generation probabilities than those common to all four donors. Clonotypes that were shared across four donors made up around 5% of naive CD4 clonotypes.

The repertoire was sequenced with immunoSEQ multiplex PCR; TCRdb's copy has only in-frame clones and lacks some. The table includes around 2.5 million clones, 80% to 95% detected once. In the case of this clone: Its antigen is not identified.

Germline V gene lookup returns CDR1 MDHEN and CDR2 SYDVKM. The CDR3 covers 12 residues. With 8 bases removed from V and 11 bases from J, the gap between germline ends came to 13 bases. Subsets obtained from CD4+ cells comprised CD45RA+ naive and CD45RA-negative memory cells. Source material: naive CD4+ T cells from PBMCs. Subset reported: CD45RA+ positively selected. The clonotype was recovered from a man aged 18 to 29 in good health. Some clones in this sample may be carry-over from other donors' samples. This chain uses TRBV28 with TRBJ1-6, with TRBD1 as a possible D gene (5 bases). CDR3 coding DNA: TGTGCCAGCCAACTCCAGGGAGCACCCCTCCACTTT. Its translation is CASQLQGAPLHF. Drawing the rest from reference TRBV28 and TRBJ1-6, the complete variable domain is DVKVTQSSRYLVKRTGEKVFLECVQDMDHENMFWYRQDPGLGLRLIYFSYDVKMKEKGDIPEGYSVSREKKERFSLILESASTNQTSMYLCASQLQGAPLHFGNGTRLTVT.